This T cell receptor (beta chain) was recorded in a study of T cells in localized non-small cell lung cancer. Overall study results and limits: Adjacent lung had a median roughly 53 of the 100 largest tumor clones. Heterogeneity cannot be ruled out, as sequencing used one tumor region only. The greatest T cell clonality was found in uninvolved adjacent lung (higher than in tumor).

V was pared by 5 bases and J by 7 bases, with 18 bases between. Germline assignment: CDR1 SEHNR and CDR2 FQNEAQ (reference sequence). There are 15 residues in the CDR3. The table came from immunoSEQ multiplex PCR; TCRdb's copy has only in-frame clones and leaves some out. The sample holds tens of thousands of clones, 70% to 90% seen once. A note on this clone: Its antigen is not identified.

This rearrangement joins TRBV7-9 to TRBJ2-1; the D gene is possibly TRBD1 (6 bases). The specimen was peripheral blood, collected before any cancer treatment. The sequence was collected from a man aged 35 to 70 with stage I squamous cell lung carcinoma. CDR3 region: CASSPNRVQKNEQFF. CDR3 sequence (DNA): TGTGCCAGCAGCCCCAACAGGGTACAAAAGAATGAGCAGTTCTTC.